This T cell receptor (beta chain) was retrieved from a study of regulatory dendritic cells for organ transplantation. Here immunoSEQ multiplex PCR was the method, and the copy in TCRdb shows in-frame clones only, minus some. The sample holds under 45,000 clones; about 89% are singletons and the top ten take 0.055% to 0.08%. The receptor was isolated from a human donor in good health. Sequenced: naive CD4+ T cells from blood. Subset: CD45RA+ naive T cells.

This CDR3 is CASRKTGTGTNIQYF. Here the CDR3 DNA reads TGTGCCAGCAGAAAAACCGGGACAGGGACAAACATTCAGTACTTC. The rearrangement joins TRBV7-2 to TRBJ2-4; TRBD1 matches 9 bases. The CDR3 runs 15 residues. The germline CDR1 and CDR2 sequences are SGHTA and FQGNSA. V lost 6 bases and J lost 6; bases outside the gene matches: 9. Based on the CDR3 plus reference TRBV7-2 and TRBJ2-4, the full variable domain is GAGVSQSPSNKVTEKGKDVELRCDPISGHTALYWYRQSLGQGLEFLIYFQGNSAPDKSGLPSDRFSAERTGGSVSTLTIQRTQQEDSAVYLCASRKTGTGTNIQYFGAGTRLSVL.